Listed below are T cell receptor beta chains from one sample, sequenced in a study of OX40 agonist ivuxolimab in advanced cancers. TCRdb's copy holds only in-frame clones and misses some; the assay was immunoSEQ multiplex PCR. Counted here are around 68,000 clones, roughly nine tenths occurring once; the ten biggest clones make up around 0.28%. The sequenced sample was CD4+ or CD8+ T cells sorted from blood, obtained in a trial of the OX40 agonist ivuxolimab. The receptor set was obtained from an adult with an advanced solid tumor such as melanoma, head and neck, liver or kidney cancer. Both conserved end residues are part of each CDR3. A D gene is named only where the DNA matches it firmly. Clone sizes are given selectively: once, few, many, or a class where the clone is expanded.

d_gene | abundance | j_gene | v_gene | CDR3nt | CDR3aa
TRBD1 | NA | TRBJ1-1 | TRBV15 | TGTGCCACCAGCAGCACCGGGACAGGGGATAACACTGAAGCTTTCTTT | CATSSTGTGDNTEAFF
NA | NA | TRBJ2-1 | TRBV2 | TGTGCCAGCAGTGAAGGCTACCTCAACGGCAATGAGCAGTTCTTC | CASSEGYLNGNEQFF
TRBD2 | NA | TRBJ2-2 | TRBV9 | TGTGCCAGCAGCGCCAGACTAGCGGGCCTCACCGGGGAGCTGTTTTTT | CASSARLAGLTGELFF
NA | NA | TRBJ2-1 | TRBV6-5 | TGTGCCAGTGCTTCTCTGCTGTTCTTC | CASASLLFF
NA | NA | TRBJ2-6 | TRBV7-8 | TGTGCCAGCAGCCTTCCGACAGGTGTTTATCCCGGGGCCAACGTCCTGACTTTC | CASSLPTGVYPGANVLTF
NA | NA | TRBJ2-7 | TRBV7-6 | TGTGCCAGCAGCTTACAGGGAAGTGGAGGATACGAGCAGTACTTC | CASSLQGSGGYEQYF
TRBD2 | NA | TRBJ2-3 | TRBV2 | TGTGCCAGTCACTCAGCGGGAGGCGGCACAGATACGCAGTATTTT | CASHSAGGGTDTQYF
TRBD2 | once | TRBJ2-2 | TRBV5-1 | TGCGCCAGCAGCCGCGGGCTAGCGGTTTCGAACACCGGGGAGCTGTTTTTT | CASSRGLAVSNTGELFF
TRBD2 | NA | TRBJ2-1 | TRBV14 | TGTGCCAGCAGCCGAGGAAAAGGACTAGCGGGAGGAAAGGATGAGCAGTTCTTC | CASSRGKGLAGGKDEQFF
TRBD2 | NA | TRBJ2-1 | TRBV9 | TGTGCCAGCAGCGTAGAAGGACTAGGCTACAATGAGCAGTTCTTC | CASSVEGLGYNEQFF
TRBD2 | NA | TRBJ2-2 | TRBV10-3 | TGTGCCATCAGTGAAAGGACTAGCGGGAACACCGGGGAGCTGTTTTTT | CAISERTSGNTGELFF
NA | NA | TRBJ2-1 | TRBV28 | TGTGCCAGCAGTTTGGTAGGGGCTACCGTTGGCCATGAGCAGTTCTTC | CASSLVGATVGHEQFF
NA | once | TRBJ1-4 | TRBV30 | TGTGCCTGGAGCGCCAGGGTGGGTGAAAAACTGTTTTTT | CAWSARVGEKLFF
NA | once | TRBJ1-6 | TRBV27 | TGTGCCAGCAGTGTCCGGGACACAGATAATTCACCCCTCCACTTT | CASSVRDTDNSPLHF
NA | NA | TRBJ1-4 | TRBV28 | TGTGCCAGTCTACCCCTCGGAGGCCTTCTGTTTTTT | CASLPLGGLLFF
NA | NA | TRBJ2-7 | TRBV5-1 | TGCGCCAGCAGCTTGATCTGGGGGGACGATTACGAGCAGTACTTC | CASSLIWGDDYEQYF
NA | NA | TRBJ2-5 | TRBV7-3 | TGTGCCAGCAGCTCCCCCCCCGGGGAGCCTGAAGAGACCCAGTACTTC | CASSSPPGEPEETQYF
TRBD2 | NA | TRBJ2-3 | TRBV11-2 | TGTGCCAGCAGCTTAAAATTAGGCGGGAGTATCCCAGATACGCAGTATTTT | CASSLKLGGSIPDTQYF
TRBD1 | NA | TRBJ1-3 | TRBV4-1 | TGCGCCAGCCGGCCACAGGGGGCCGGAAACACCATATATTTT | CASRPQGAGNTIYF
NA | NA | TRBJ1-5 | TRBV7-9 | TGTGCCAGCAGCTTAGGGGGGTTGAACCAGCCCCAGCATTTT | CASSLGGLNQPQHF
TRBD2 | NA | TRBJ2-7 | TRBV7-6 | TGTGCCAGCAGCTTAGTTAGCGGGAGTTTCTACGAGCAGTACTTC | CASSLVSGSFYEQYF
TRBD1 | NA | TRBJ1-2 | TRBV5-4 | TGTGCCAGCAGCTTGGGCAGGCAGGGGGGGTTACGTGGCTACACCTTC | CASSLGRQGGLRGYTF
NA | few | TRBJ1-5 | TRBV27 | TGTGCCAGCAGTGGTGTAGGGGCAGGGAATCAGCCCCAGCATTTT | CASSGVGAGNQPQHF
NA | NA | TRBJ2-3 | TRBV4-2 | TGTGCCAGCAGACGGGAGTACGGAAGCACAGATACGCAGTATTTT | CASRREYGSTDTQYF
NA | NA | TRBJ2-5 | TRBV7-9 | TGTGCCAGCAGCATCACGACCCAAGAGACCCAGTACTTC | CASSITTQETQYF
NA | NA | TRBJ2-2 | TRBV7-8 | TGTGCCAGCAGCTTACGAGGGCCCGGAACCGGGGAGCTGTTTTTT | CASSLRGPGTGELFF
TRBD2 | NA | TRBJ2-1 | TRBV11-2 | TGTGCCAGCAGCTCAACACGGGCCGAAGCGGGAACCTACAATGAGCAGTTCTTC | CASSSTRAEAGTYNEQFF
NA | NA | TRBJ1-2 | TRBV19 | TGTGCCAGTACCCTCGGACCTTATGGCTACACCTTC | CASTLGPYGYTF
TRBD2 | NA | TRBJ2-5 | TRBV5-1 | TGCGCCAGCAGCCGGGGATCCAGCGGGGGCCAAGAGACCCAGTACTTC | CASSRGSSGGQETQYF
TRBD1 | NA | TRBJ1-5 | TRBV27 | TGTGCCAGCAGTTTAACCGGGACAGGGGGTTTCGGTCAGCCCCAGCATTTT | CASSLTGTGGFGQPQHF
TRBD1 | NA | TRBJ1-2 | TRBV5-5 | TGTGCCAGCAGCTTCGGACAGGGTGACGGCTACACCTTC | CASSFGQGDGYTF
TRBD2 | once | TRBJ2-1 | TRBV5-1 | TGCGCCAGCAGATCCGAACTAGCGGGCAATGAGCAGTTCTTC | CASRSELAGNEQFF
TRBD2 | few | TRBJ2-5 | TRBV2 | TGTGCCAGCAGCAATAGCGGGAGGAAGGTAGAGACCCAGTACTTC | CASSNSGRKVETQYF
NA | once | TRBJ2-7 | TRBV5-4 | TGTGCCAGCAGGAAGGACCCGACGCTCTACGAGCAGTACTTC | CASRKDPTLYEQYF
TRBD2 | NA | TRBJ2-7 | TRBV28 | TGTGCCAGCAGTTTCTTGGGACTAGCGGGAGTCAACGAGCAGTACTTC | CASSFLGLAGVNEQYF
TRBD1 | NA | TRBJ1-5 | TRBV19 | TGTGCCAGTAGTATAGATCAACAGGGGCGACAGCCCCAGCATTTT | CASSIDQQGRQPQHF
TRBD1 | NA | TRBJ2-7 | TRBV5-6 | TGTGCCAGCAGACCCCGGGACAGGGTCTACGAGCAGTACTTC | CASRPRDRVYEQYF
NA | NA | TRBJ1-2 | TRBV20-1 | TGCAGTGTATGGTTTAGCTATGGCTACACCTTC | CSVWFSYGYTF
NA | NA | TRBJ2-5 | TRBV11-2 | TGTGCCAGCAGCTTCGCCATTGGTCTGGGCGAGACCCAGTACTTC | CASSFAIGLGETQYF
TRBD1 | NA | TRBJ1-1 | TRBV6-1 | TGTGCCAGCAGGGCAGGGGGACCAAACACTGAAGCTTTCTTT | CASRAGGPNTEAFF
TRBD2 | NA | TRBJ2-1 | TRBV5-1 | TGCGCCAGCAGACCGGGACTAGCGGGAGGGTATGAGCAGTTCTTC | CASRPGLAGGYEQFF
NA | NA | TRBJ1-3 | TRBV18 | TGTGCCAGCTCACATCAGGACTCTGGAAACACCATATATTTT | CASSHQDSGNTIYF
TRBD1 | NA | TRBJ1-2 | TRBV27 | TGTGCCAGCAGTCCTGGACAGGCCTACTATGGCTACACCTTC | CASSPGQAYYGYTF
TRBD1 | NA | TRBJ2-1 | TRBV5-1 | TGCGCCAGCAGTAAAGACTCGGACAGGGCCAATGAGCAGTTCTTC | CASSKDSDRANEQFF
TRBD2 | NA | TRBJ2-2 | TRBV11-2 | TGTGCCAGCAGCTTAGGACTAGCGGGAGGGCCGTTCGGGGAGCTGTTTTTT | CASSLGLAGGPFGELFF
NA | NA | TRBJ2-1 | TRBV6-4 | TGTGCCAGCAGTGACCCCGTCTGGGGGCGGCAGTTCTTC | CASSDPVWGRQFF
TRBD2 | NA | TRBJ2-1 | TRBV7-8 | TGTGCCAGCAGCTTACTGGTCGCTAGCGGGAGCTCCTACAATGAGCAGTTCTTC | CASSLLVASGSSYNEQFF
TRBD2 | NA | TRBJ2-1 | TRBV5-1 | TGCGCCAGCAGCCCACGGGAGGGCCCCTACAATGAGCAGTTCTTC | CASSPREGPYNEQFF
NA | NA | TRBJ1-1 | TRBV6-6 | TGTGCCAGCAGTTATCAGAAGGGAGGTACTGAAGCTTTCTTT | CASSYQKGGTEAFF
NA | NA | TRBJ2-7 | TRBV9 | TGTGCCAGCAGCGCTGGGGAAGGGAGCACCTACGAGCAGTACTTC | CASSAGEGSTYEQYF
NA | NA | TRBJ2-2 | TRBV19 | TGTGCCAGTAGTATATCCGGGGGCGTCTTCGGGGAGCTGTTTTTT | CASSISGGVFGELFF
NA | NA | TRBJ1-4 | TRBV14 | TGTGCCAGCAGCCAAGTTTTGCCCAAACGGCATGAAAAACTGTTTTTT | CASSQVLPKRHEKLFF
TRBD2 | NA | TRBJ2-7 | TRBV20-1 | TGCAGTGCTGAACTAGCGGGAGAGCAGTACTTC | CSAELAGEQYF
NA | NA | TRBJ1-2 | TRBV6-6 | TGTGCCAGCAGTTACTCCTCCCTCGGGGGGAACTATGGCCACACCTTC | CASSYSSLGGNYGHTF
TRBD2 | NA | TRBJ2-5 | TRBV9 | TGTGCCAGCAGCCTTAGCGGGAGGGTGGAGACCCAGTACTTC | CASSLSGRVETQYF
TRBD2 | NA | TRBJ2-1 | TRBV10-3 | TGTGCCATCAGCGACCCGGGACTAGGTTACAATGAGCAGTTCTTC | CAISDPGLGYNEQFF
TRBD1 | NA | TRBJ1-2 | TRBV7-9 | TGTGCCAGCAGCGAGGGACAGCCCGTCTATGGCTACACCTTC | CASSEGQPVYGYTF